Below are 14 T cell receptor beta chains sequenced from a single sample in a study of glioma-infiltrating T cells after dendritic cell vaccination. Repertoires were generated with immunoSEQ multiplex PCR, while TCRdb's copy carries only in-frame clones and drops some. The sample has roughly 60,000 clones; about 89% are singletons. Described time point: after dendritic cell vaccination, including at tumor progression/relapse. The sequencing here drew on blood, taken after dendritic cell vaccination. The receptors were sampled from a human donor with glioblastoma.

The chain is built from TRBV7-2 and TRBJ2-5, with D unclear. Matching the DNA end better, TRBJ2-7 makes the J call doubtful. The CDR3 runs 13 residues. Germline CDR1 is SGHTA and CDR2 is FQGNSA. The CDR3 reads CASSLRESYEQYF. The DNA of the CDR3 is TGTGCCAGCAGCTTGAGAGAGAGCTACGAGCAGTACTTC.

The chain couples TRBV5-1 to TRBJ2-2; 9 positions agree with TRBD1. Trimming removed 3 bases from V and 4 bases from J; junction bases left unmatched: 4. This CDR3 is 15 amino acids long. Germline loops: CDR1 SGHRS, CDR2 YFSETQ. The DNA of the CDR3 is TGCGCCAGCAGCTCGACAGGGGGTGGCACCGGGGAGCTGTTTTTT. It specifies CASSSTGGGTGELFF.

This rearrangement joins TRBV14 to TRBJ1-3; 8 nucleotides match TRBD1. The CDR3 totals 14 residues. V dropped 5 bases and J dropped 2; count of bases not matched to a gene: 2. CDR1 SGHDN and CDR2 FVKESK come from the germline V gene. The CDR3 here is CASSLQGAGNTIYF. CDR3 nucleotide sequence: TGTGCCAGCAGCTTACAGGGGGCTGGAAACACCATATATTTT.

The V and J genes are TRBV11-3 and TRBJ2-7; a weak D match, TRBD2 (6 bases). Germline V lookup: CDR1 SGHNT, CDR2 YENEEA. V was pared by 2 bases and J by 3 bases, with 14 bases between. This CDR3 has 15 amino acids. CDR3: CASSLNPGLLYEQYF. CDR3 bases: TGTGCCAGCAGCTTAAACCCGGGACTCCTCTACGAGCAGTACTTC.

The rearrangement joins TRBV2 to TRBJ2-5; TRBD2 matches at 14 bases. Trimming at V came to 7 bases and at J to 7 bases, leaving 8 bases not matched to a gene. The CDR3 is made up of 15 amino acids. Germline loops: CDR1 SNHLY, CDR2 FYNNEI. This CDR3 is CASIKDGLAGGTQYF. The CDR3 DNA is TGTGCCAGCATCAAAGACGGACTAGCGGGGGGGACCCAGTACTTC.

The chain links TRBV30 to TRBJ2-7; possibly TRBD2 for D (5 bases). Germline assignment: CDR1 GTSNPN and CDR2 SVGIG (reference sequence). The germline V and J ends were trimmed by 4 bases and 4 bases, with 11 bases remaining between them. CDR3 length: 12 amino acids. The CDR3 DNA is TGTGCCTGGACCAGAGAGGGATACGAGCAGTACTTC. This encodes CAWTREGYEQYF.

CDR3 nucleotide sequence: TGTGCCAGCAGCCTAGAGGGACAGGGAAGGTCACAGTACTTC. Amino acid sequence: CASSLEGQGRSQYF. This chain joins TRBV7-9 and TRBJ2-7; TRBD1 matches 9 bases. The CDR3 sequence is 14 residues long. J gave up 10 bases and V 5 bases, and 12 bases lay outside the gene matches. Germline V gene sequence: CDR1 SEHNR, CDR2 FQNEAQ (reference sequence).

The chain's CDR3 is CASSFGQGPEQYF. In nucleotides, the CDR3 is TGTGCCAGCAGTTTCGGACAGGGCCCCGAGCAGTACTTC. The chain combines TRBV25-1 with TRBJ2-7; TRBD1 matches at 8 bases. Germline assignment: CDR1 MGHDK and CDR2 SYGVNS. This CDR3 has 13 residues. With V trimmed by 5 bases and J by 6 bases, 6 bases remained unmatched.

V is TRBV7-2 and J is TRBJ1-5, with D perhaps matching TRBD1 (6 bases). This CDR3 region has 15 residues. Germline V gives CDR1 SGHTA, CDR2 FQGNSA. Trimming pared 5 bases from V and 5 bases from J, leaving 16 bases between. CDR3 nucleotides: TGTGCCAGCAGCCCTTTTGGACAGAGAGATCAGCCCCAGCATTTT. Translating it yields CASSPFGQRDQPQHF.

The chain combines TRBV5-1 with TRBJ1-1; TRBD1 agrees at 9 bases. Germline assignment: CDR1 SGHRS and CDR2 YFSETQ. CDR3 size: 16 residues. Unmatched junction bases numbered 12, after V lost 4 bases and J lost 5 bases. The CDR3 loop reads CASSPGQGRGWTEAFF. CDR3 DNA sequence: TGCGCCAGCAGCCCCGGACAGGGGAGGGGATGGACTGAAGCTTTCTTT.

The chain recombines TRBV11-3 with TRBJ1-2, with 11 bases matching TRBD1. The CDR3 covers 13 residues. Germline V gene data show CDR1 as SGHNT and CDR2 as YENEEA. Trimming at V came to 3 bases and at J to 8 bases, leaving 2 bases not matched to a gene. The DNA of the CDR3 is TGTGCCAGCAGCTTGGACAGGGGGCGAGGCTACACCTTC. Amino acids: CASSLDRGRGYTF. Complete variable domain (other parts from reference TRBV11-3 and TRBJ1-2): EAGVVQSPRYKIIEKKQPVAFWCNPISGHNTLYWYLQNLGQGPELLIRYENEEAVDDSQLPKDRFSAERLKGVDSTLKIQPAELGDSAVYLCASSLDRGRGYTFGSGTRLTVV.

The rearrangement joins TRBV10-1 to TRBJ2-2; 10 bases fit TRBD2. The CDR3 spans 16 residues. Germline assignment: CDR1 WNHNN and CDR2 SYGVQD (reference sequence). The J segment lost 4 bases and the V segment lost 11 bases, leaving 13 bases of the junction unmatched. CDR3 residues: CAGSGSGRASTGELFF. The DNA for the CDR3 is TGCGCCGGCTCCGGAAGCGGGAGGGCCAGCACCGGGGAGCTGTTTTTT.

The J gene is TRBJ2-7, the V gene TRBV7-2; TRBD1 aligns across 8 bases. V shed 2 bases and J 6 bases; nucleotides not matched to a gene: 21. CDR3 size: 19 residues. CDR1 and CDR2 (germline): SGHTA, FQGNSA. The CDR3 sequence is CASSLRGQGASGVPPEQYF. CDR3 DNA: TGTGCCAGCAGCTTACGCGGGCAGGGGGCGTCGGGAGTACCTCCCGAGCAGTACTTC.

This clone appeared once. The chain carries TRBV27 and TRBJ2-3; the match to TRBD2 covers 10 bases. The V and J ends lost 4 bases and 6 bases, in that order; junction bases with no gene match: 13. Germline CDR1 reads MNHEY; CDR2 reads SMNVEV (reference sequence). CDR3 length equals 17 residues. DNA of the CDR3: TGTGCCAGCAGTTCCCTAGGGGCTAGCGGGGGTGCGGATACGCAGTATTTT. Amino acids: CASSSLGASGGADTQYF.